Following are 10 T cell receptor beta chains from one sample sequenced in a study of persistence of HIV-infected CD4 T cells. Nonspecific anti-CD3/anti-CD28 bead stimulation represents the broad CD4+ T cell repertoire. CD4+ T cells upregulating both CD40 ligand and CD69 were sorted as responding cells. Sequencing used immunoSEQ version 4 in survey mode. Only in-frame clones appear in the TCRdb table, and some are missing; sequencing was by immunoSEQ multiplex PCR. The sample records tens of thousands of clones, about 88% being singletons. For these receptors, no antigen is known. The sequenced sample was CD4+ T cells sorted from PBMCs after roughly 18-hour stimulation, obtained from a patient who received antiretroviral therapy. The receptors originated from an adult woman with HIV who was CMV-seropositive.

The chain couples TRBV18 to TRBJ1-1; maybe TRBD1 (5 bases). The CDR3 consists of 16 residues. V was cut by 3 bases and J by 2 bases, with 16 bases left in between. The V gene's germline CDR1 is KGHSH and CDR2 LQKENI. The CDR3 here is CASSPQGATFNTEAFF. For the CDR3, the DNA is TGTGCCAGCTCACCTCAGGGCGCTACCTTTAACACTGAAGCTTTCTTT. The whole variable domain, filled in from reference TRBV18 and TRBJ1-1, reads NAGVMQNPRHLVRRRGQEARLRCSPMKGHSHVYWYRQLPEEGLKFMVYLQKENIIDESGMPKERFSAEFPKEGPSILRIQQVVRGDSAAYFCASSPQGATFNTEAFFGQGTRLTVV.

This chain uses TRBV9 with TRBJ2-7; the match to TRBD1 covers 11 bases. The CDR3 loop spans 15 amino acids. With 4 bases clipped from V and 3 bases from J, the junction kept 6 bases outside the gene matches. CDR1 is SGDLS, CDR2 YYNGEE, per germline. CDR3 amino acids: CASSPGQGAVYEQYF. CDR3 sequence (DNA): TGTGCCAGCAGCCCCGGACAGGGGGCAGTCTACGAGCAGTACTTC. Variable domain in full (rest from reference TRBV9 and TRBJ2-7): DSGVTQTPKHLITATGQRVTLRCSPRSGDLSVYWYQQSLDQGLQFLIQYYNGEERAKGNILERFSAQQFPDLHSELNLSSLELGDSALYFCASSPGQGAVYEQYFGPGTRLTVT.

The chain combines TRBV19 with TRBJ1-5; 7 bases agree with TRBD1. Germline V gene lookup returns CDR1 LNHDA and CDR2 SQIVND (reference sequence). Unmatched junction bases numbered 9, after V lost 8 bases and J lost 8 bases. CDR3 length equals 13 residues. The CDR3: CASVNRGFEPQHF. CDR3 DNA: TGTGCCAGTGTAAACAGGGGTTTCGAGCCCCAGCATTTT.

The chain links TRBV7-3 to TRBJ2-2, with D tentatively TRBD2 (5 bases). The germline V gene has CDR1 SGHTA and CDR2 FQGTGA. Trimming took 1 base from V and 8 from J, leaving 11 bases between them. This CDR3 spans 14 amino acids. Here the CDR3 DNA reads TGTGCCAGCAGCTTAAGTTACGGGGTGGGGGAGCTGTTTTTT. Its protein product is CASSLSYGVGELFF.

This chain connects TRBV6-5 to TRBJ1-1; maybe TRBD1 (5 bases). The germline gives CDR1 MNHEY, CDR2 SVGAGI. Trimming took off 2 bases at V and 3 bases at J, with 10 bases between the two ends. This CDR3 is 14 amino acids long. The CDR3, as DNA: TGTGCCAGCAGTTACACGATGGGGGACACTGAAGCTTTCTTT. This sequence encodes CASSYTMGDTEAFF.

The chain has TRBV6-1 and TRBJ2-3; 7 bases are shared with TRBD1. Germline trimming cut 1 base from V and 1 base from J; bases unmatched to any gene: 5. The CDR3 totals 16 residues. Germline values: CDR1 MNHNS, CDR2 SASEGT. DNA for the CDR3: TGTGCCAGCAGTGAAGGACAGGGTGGTGGCACAGATACGCAGTATTTT. Translating it yields CASSEGQGGGTDTQYF.

The rearrangement joins TRBV3-1 (or the pseudogene TRBV3-2) to TRBJ1-2, with unresolved D. CDR1 is LGHDT, CDR2 YNNKEL, per germline (reference sequence). The CDR3 contains 16 residues. V lost 2 bases to trimming and J lost 3 bases, with 16 bases between them. CDR3 DNA sequence: TGTGCCAGCAGCCAATTAGGCGCGTATAGCCACTATGGCTACACCTTC. Its protein product is CASSQLGAYSHYGYTF.

The chain links TRBV3-1 (or the pseudogene TRBV3-2) to TRBJ1-5, with D unclear. Trimming left V 1 base short and J 6 bases short, with 7 bases between. Looked up from germline, CDR1 is LGHDT and CDR2 is YNNKEL (reference sequence). This CDR3 has 13 residues. The chain's CDR3 is CASSQGAVQPQHF. DNA of the CDR3: TGTGCCAGCAGCCAAGGAGCGGTTCAGCCCCAGCATTTT.

The chain couples TRBV6-5 to TRBJ1-2; 9 bases are a match to TRBD1. With 0 bases clipped from V and 8 bases from J, the junction kept 7 bases outside the gene matches. Germline lookup yields CDR1 MNHEY and CDR2 SVGAGI. The CDR3 contains 15 residues. The CDR3 nucleotides read TGTGCCAGCAGTTACTCCTCGACAGGGGGTGGGGGCTACACCTTC. Translation gives CASSYSSTGGGGYTF.

The CDR3 coding sequence is TGCAGCGTTGGGCGAGGGGCGGACAACACTGAAGCTTTCTTT. This sequence encodes CSVGRGADNTEAFF. The V call is TRBV29-1, the J call TRBJ1-1; D possibly corresponds to TRBD1 (5 bases). The CDR3 totals 14 residues. V lost 4 bases and J 2 bases, leaving 14 bases between the germline ends. Germline loops: CDR1 SQVTM, CDR2 ANQGSEA.